Included here is one T cell receptor (beta chain) sequence, with context. The specificity of this receptor is unknown. No qualities accompany the bases; no much larger clone lies one base away. What the treatment or condition label conveys for this sample: allogeneic hematopoietic cell transplantation with graft depleted of TCRalphabeta T cells and CD19 B cells. TCRalphabeta/CD19-depleted allogeneic hematopoietic cell grafts were given to the transplant recipients, all of whom were children. The data stem from a study of T-cell reconstitution after alpha-beta-depleted transplantation in children (TCRdb year 2016). For the study in its entirety: The study quantitatively tracked T-cell immune reconstitution after TCRalphabeta/CD19-depleted allogeneic hematopoietic cell transplantation in children using TCR repertoire profiling.

The library was prepared using PCR. The sequencer listed for this sample is Illumina HiSeq 2500. TCR libraries were prepared with molecular barcoding, using unique molecular identifiers to normalize TCRbeta repertoire quantification. TCRdb passed the public sequencing reads through fastp at Q25 and MiXCR, retaining productive beta sequences. Here each entry gathers all rows of one CDR3 protein and keeps the most common genes and DNA. The sample includes about 600,000 distinct CDR3 sequences, with over 10% observed a single time. The ten largest clones represent over 2% of the sample. Results the study describes overall, beyond this receptor: The apparently early recovery of alphabetaT-cell counts about two months after transplant reportedly depended on only several hundred rapidly expanded clones that came from non-depleted graft cells. In some patients, the high TCRbeta diversity seen at day 60 was put down to recipient T cells and intrathymic progenitors that had survived conditioning. Over subsequent months, a decline in hyperexpanded clone frequencies was noted, and after one year, T-cell counts and TCRbeta diversity were mostly ascribed to newly produced T cells.

V and J are truncated by 1 base and 4 bases respectively, leaving an intervening sequence of 15 bases. The germline V gene (reference sequence) sets CDR1 to LNHNV and CDR2 to YYDKDF. There are 16 amino acids in the CDR3, from cysteine to phenylalanine inclusive. This entry keeps only the CDR3 DNA: 48 bases, framed from base 1. The V gene is TRBV15 and the J gene is TRBJ2-3, with the D gene possibly TRBD1 or TRBD2, each one fitting 5 bases. The source material was PBMCs, mostly from graft donor cells, sampled 360 days after TCRalphabeta/CD19-depleted stem cell transplant. This receptor was obtained from a male patient younger than 18 who had a stem cell transplant for acute myeloid leukemia, so the T cells may come from the graft donor. The DNA reads as follows: TGTGCCACCAGCAGAGGGGAAGGGGACGGGTCAGATACGCAGTATTTT. Its coded protein is CATSRGEGDGSDTQYF.